This T cell receptor beta chain was obtained from a study of CD8+ T cells in alopecia areata. TCR sequencing used cDNA made by reverse transcription of extracted RNA. This table comes from immunoSEQ multiplex PCR, and its TCRdb copy is limited to in-frame clones, with some not included. The table shows about 280,000 clones, with about 62% occurring only once. Sample treatment: oral pan-JAK inhibitor, 5-10 mg twice daily. Overall study findings and caveats: Administration of tofacitinib significantly diminished scalp clonality and expanded CD8+ clones within the top 100.

In germline, CDR1 is MNHNY, CDR2 SVGAGI (reference sequence). V shed 2 bases and J shed 1 base, with 6 bases lying between them. This CDR3 region has 14 residues. This clone was counted between two and nine times. The target antigen is unknown. The sample has other DNA sequences that encode this CDR3 too. The J gene is TRBJ1-5, the V gene TRBV6-6; no clear D gene. The sample here was CD4+ T cells sorted from blood, taken at week 24, from a patient treated with tofacitinib. This sequence originates from a human donor with alopecia areata. CDR3 region: CASSYGGSNQPQHF. The DNA for the CDR3 is TGTGCCAGCAGTTACGGCGGAAGCAATCAGCCCCAGCATTTT.